One and the same sample provided the 8 T cell receptor beta chains below, sequenced in a study of T cells in Graves' hyperthyroidism and ophthalmopathy. Using RNA transcripts as the source, TCR beta CDR3 regions were amplified. The TCR CDR3 first-round RT-PCR relied on the HTBI primer set. TCRdb re-called the multiplex PCR reads through MiXCR, storing one row per CDR3 protein. The sample has about 420,000 distinct CDR3 sequences, more than 15% seen once. The sequenced sample was blood. All receptors come from a woman between 18 and 29 years old with Graves' hyperthyroidism.

This clonotype was observed at least ten times. CDR3 DNA: TGTGCCAGCAGTACCCCAAGGGACAACCTCAACTATGGCTACACCTTC. As protein: CASSTPRDNLNYGYTF. The V gene is TRBV28, the J gene TRBJ1-2, with D possibly TRBD1 on 6 matching bases. V lost 5 bases to trimming and J lost 2 bases, with 18 bases between them. CDR1 and CDR2 from the germline V gene are MDHEN and SYDVKM. The CDR3 sequence is 16 residues long.

This clonotype appeared many times. The chain uses TRBV28 and TRBJ1-1; no definite D call. CDR1 and CDR2 from the germline V gene are MDHEN and SYDVKM. V lost 3 bases to trimming and J lost 8 bases, with 10 bases between them. This CDR3 is 12 amino acids long. This CDR3 is CASSFPRREAFF. CDR3 nucleotide sequence: TGTGCCAGCAGTTTCCCCCGGCGGGAAGCTTTCTTT.

This clonotype was picked up a small number of times. V and J are TRBV20-1 and TRBJ1-3; D gene unclear. The V and J ends lost 5 bases and 1 base respectively, with 21 bases between them. The CDR3 sequence is 17 residues long. In germline, CDR1 is DFQATT, CDR2 SNEGSKA (reference sequence). CDR3 in amino acids: CSALGKGSRGSGNTIYF. The CDR3 nucleotides are TGCAGTGCTCTAGGAAAAGGGAGCCGCGGTTCTGGAAACACCATATATTTT.

This clonotype was recorded at least ten times. The chain links TRBV5-1 to TRBJ1-6; D possibly corresponds to TRBD1 (5 bases). The CDR3 loop spans 17 amino acids. Trimming stripped 0 bases from V and 10 bases from J, with 20 bases between. Looked up from germline, CDR1 is SGHRS and CDR2 is YFSETQ. CDR3 loop: CASSLGLMRRDDSPLHF. The CDR3 DNA sequence: TGCGCCAGCAGCTTGGGGTTGATGAGACGGGACGACTCACCCCTCCACTTT.

In the case of this clonotype: A single base separates this from a much larger clone, so it may be a read error. The rearrangement uses TRBV11-2 and TRBJ2-3; TRBD2 matches 7 bases. The CDR3 is made up of 15 amino acids. V lost 0 bases and J lost 5; bases outside the gene matches: 5. Germline lookup yields CDR1 SGHAT and CDR2 FQNNGV. Here the CDR3 DNA reads TGTGCCAGCAGCTTAGAGGCGGGAGAAAGAGATACGCAGTATTTT. Encoded protein: CASSLEAGERDTQYF.

This clonotype has only a few counts. The V and J genes are TRBV15 and TRBJ1-2; the match to TRBD1 covers 7 bases. The V and J ends lost 0 bases and 4 bases, in that order; junction bases with no gene match: 8. Germline lookup yields CDR1 LNHNV and CDR2 YYDKDF (reference sequence). The CDR3 runs to 16 residues. The CDR3: CATSRDQTGLGYGYTF. CDR3 DNA sequence: TGTGCCACCAGCAGAGATCAGACAGGGTTGGGCTATGGCTACACCTTC. The whole variable domain, filled in from reference TRBV15 and TRBJ1-2, reads DAMVIQNPRYQVTQFGKPVTLSCSQTLNHNVMYWYQQKSSQAPKLLFHYYDKDFNNEADTPDNFQSRRPNTSFCFLDIRSPGLGDTAMYLCATSRDQTGLGYGYTFGSGTRLTVV.

As for this clonotype: This could be a read error, since a much larger clone is one nucleotide away. The chain uses TRBV6-1 and TRBJ1-1; TRBD1 aligns across 11 bases. The CDR3 is made up of 14 amino acids. The junction had 6 bases not matched to a gene; V was cut back by 8 bases and J by 4 bases. Per the germline V gene, CDR1 is MNHNS and CDR2 is SASEGT. CDR3 DNA sequence: TGTGCCAGCGGACAGGGGGCTTTTATCACTGAAGCTTTCTTT. Residues: CASGQGAFITEAFF.

Only a few counts were recorded for this clonotype. This chain joins TRBV9 and TRBJ1-6, with 8 bases matching TRBD1. The CDR3 covers 17 residues. The V gene's germline CDR1 is SGDLS and CDR2 YYNGEE. V lost 2 bases and J lost 5; bases outside the gene matches: 9. The CDR3 sequence is CASSVTGDRSHNSPLHF. DNA for the CDR3: TGTGCCAGCAGCGTGACAGGGGACCGCTCTCATAATTCACCCCTCCACTTT.